This T cell receptor beta chain came from a study of blood T cell repertoires in COVID-19. The method was immunoSEQ multiplex PCR; TCRdb's version includes in-frame clones alone and lacks a portion of them. The sample has over 55,000 clones, roughly nine tenths seen once. The TCR originated in a woman of 80 years or more with COVID-19, enrolled during active disease. Material for sequencing was peripheral blood.

CDR3 nucleotides: TGTGCCAGCAGCTTCCTTGGACAGGGCTTTGCTAACTATGGCTACACCTTC. Translated, it gives CASSFLGQGFANYGYTF. This chain joins TRBV28 and TRBJ1-2, with 8 nucleotides matching TRBD1. The germline V gene has CDR1 MDHEN and CDR2 SYDVKM. V trimming: 6 bases; J trimming: 0 bases; junction bases outside the gene matches: 12. The length of the CDR3 is 17 residues.